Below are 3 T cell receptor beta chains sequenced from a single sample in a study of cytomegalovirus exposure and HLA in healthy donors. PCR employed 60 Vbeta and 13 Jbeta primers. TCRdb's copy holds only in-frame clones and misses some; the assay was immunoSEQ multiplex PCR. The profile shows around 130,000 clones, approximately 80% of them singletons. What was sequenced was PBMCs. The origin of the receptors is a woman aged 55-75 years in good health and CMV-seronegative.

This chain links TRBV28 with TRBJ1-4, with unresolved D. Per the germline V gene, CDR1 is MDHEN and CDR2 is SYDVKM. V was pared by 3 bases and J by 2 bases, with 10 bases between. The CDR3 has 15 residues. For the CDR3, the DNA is TGTGCCAGCAGTTTGGAGCGGCCGACTAATGAAAAACTGTTTTTT. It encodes CASSLERPTNEKLFF.

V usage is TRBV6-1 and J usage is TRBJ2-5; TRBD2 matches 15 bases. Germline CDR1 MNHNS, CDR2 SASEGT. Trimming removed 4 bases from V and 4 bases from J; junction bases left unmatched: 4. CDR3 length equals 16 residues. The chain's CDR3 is CASSGRTSGGGETQYF. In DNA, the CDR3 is TGTGCCAGCAGTGGGAGGACTAGCGGGGGGGGAGAGACCCAGTACTTC.

CDR3 in amino acids: CASSLGGTEVYEQYF. The CDR3 DNA is TGCGCCAGCAGCTTGGGTGGGACAGAGGTCTACGAGCAGTACTTC. The J gene is TRBJ2-7, the V gene TRBV5-1, with 7 bases fitting TRBD1. Germline values: CDR1 SGHRS, CDR2 YFSETQ. The V segment lost 0 bases and the J segment 3 bases; nucleotides outside the gene matches: 6. The CDR3 spans 15 residues.